This T cell receptor (beta chain) was sequenced in a study of T cell changes during pregnancy in multiple sclerosis. The junction had 8 bases not matched to a gene; V was cut back by 5 bases and J by 7 bases. This CDR3 has 15 amino acids. Germline V CDR1 and CDR2: SGHRS, YFSETQ. Profiling relied on immunoSEQ multiplex PCR, and the TCRdb table lists in-frame clones only, not all of them. The sample lists around 78,000 clones, around 91% seen once, with around 0.7% in the top ten. The chain couples TRBV5-1 to TRBJ1-6; 8 bases match TRBD1. The receptor was derived from a female donor in good health, enrolled as a control in a pregnancy study. This material consisted of peripheral blood, taken in the third trimester of pregnancy. The CDR3 is CASSIRPGGNSPLHF. CDR3 DNA: TGCGCCAGCAGTATCCGCCCAGGGGGCAATTCACCCCTCCACTTT.